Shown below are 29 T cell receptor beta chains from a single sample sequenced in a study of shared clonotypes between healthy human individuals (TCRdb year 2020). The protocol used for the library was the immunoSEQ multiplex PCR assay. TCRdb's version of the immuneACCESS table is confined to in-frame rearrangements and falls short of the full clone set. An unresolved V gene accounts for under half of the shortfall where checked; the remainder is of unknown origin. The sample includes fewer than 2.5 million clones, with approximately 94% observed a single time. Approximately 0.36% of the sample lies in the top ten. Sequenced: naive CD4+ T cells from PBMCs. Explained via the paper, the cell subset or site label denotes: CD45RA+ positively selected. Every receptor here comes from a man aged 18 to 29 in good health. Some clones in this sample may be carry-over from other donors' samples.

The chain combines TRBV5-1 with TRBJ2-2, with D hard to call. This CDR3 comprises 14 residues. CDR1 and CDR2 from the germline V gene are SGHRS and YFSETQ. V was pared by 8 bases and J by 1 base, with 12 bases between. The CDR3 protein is CASQKLLNTGELFF. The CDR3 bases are TGCGCCAGTCAGAAACTTTTGAACACCGGGGAGCTGTTTTTT.

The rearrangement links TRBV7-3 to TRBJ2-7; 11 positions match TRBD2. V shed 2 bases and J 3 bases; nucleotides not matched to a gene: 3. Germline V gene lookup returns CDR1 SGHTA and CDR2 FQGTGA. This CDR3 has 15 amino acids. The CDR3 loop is CASSLPGTSGYEQYF. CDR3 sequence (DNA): TGTGCCAGCAGCTTACCGGGGACTAGCGGCTACGAGCAGTACTTC.

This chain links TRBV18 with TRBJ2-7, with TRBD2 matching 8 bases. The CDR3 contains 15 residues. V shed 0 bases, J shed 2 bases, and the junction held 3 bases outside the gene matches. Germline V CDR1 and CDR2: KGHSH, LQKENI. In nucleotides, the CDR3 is TGTGCCAGCTCACCACCGGGGCGGGAGGCCTACGAGCAGTACTTC. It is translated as CASSPPGREAYEQYF.

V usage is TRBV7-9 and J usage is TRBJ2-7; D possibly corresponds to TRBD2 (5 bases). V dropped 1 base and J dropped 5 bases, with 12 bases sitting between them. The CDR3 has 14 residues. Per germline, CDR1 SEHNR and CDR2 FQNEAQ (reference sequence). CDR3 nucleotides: TGTGCCAGCAGCTTAGTGGGGAGTTGGAACGAGCAGTACTTC. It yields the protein CASSLVGSWNEQYF.

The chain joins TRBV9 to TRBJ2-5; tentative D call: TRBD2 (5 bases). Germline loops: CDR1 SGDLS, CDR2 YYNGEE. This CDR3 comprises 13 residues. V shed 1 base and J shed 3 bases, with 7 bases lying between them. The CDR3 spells CASSVSGKETQYF. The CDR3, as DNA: TGTGCCAGCAGCGTATCCGGGAAAGAGACCCAGTACTTC.

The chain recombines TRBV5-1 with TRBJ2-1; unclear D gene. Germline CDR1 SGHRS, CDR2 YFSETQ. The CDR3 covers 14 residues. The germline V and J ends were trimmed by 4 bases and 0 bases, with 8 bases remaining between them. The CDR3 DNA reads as TGCGCCAGCAGCCCCTTCAGCTCCTACAATGAGCAGTTCTTC. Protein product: CASSPFSSYNEQFF.

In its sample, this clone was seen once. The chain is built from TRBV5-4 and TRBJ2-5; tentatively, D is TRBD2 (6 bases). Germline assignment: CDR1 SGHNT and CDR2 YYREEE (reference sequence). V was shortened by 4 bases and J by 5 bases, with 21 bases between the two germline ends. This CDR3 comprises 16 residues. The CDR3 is CASSRGGGTPGETQYF. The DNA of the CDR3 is TGTGCCAGCAGCCGGGGTGGGGGGACCCCGGGGGAGACCCAGTACTTC. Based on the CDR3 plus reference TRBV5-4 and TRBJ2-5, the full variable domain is ETGVTQSPTHLIKTRGQQVTLRCSSQSGHNTVSWYQQALGQGPQFIFQYYREEENGRGNFPPRFSGLQFPNYSSELNVNALELDDSALYLCASSRGGGTPGETQYFGPGTRLLVL.

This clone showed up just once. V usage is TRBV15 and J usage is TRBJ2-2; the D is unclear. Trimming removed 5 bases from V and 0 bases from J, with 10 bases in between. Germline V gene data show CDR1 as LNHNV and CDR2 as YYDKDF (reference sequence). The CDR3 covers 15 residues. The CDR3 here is CATSERVSNTGELFF. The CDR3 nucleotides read TGTGCCACCAGCGAGCGCGTATCGAACACCGGGGAGCTGTTTTTT. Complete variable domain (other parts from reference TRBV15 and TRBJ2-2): DAMVIQNPRYQVTQFGKPVTLSCSQTLNHNVMYWYQQKSSQAPKLLFHYYDKDFNNEADTPDNFQSRRPNTSFCFLDIRSPGLGDTAMYLCATSERVSNTGELFFGEGSRLTVL.

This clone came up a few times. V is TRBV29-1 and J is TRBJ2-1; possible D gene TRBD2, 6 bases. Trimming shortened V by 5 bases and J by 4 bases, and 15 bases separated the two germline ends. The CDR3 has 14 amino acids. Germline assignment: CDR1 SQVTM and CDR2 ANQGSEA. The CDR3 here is CSVPPGTGYNEQFF. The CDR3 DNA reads TGCAGCGTTCCTCCGGGGACTGGATACAATGAGCAGTTCTTC.

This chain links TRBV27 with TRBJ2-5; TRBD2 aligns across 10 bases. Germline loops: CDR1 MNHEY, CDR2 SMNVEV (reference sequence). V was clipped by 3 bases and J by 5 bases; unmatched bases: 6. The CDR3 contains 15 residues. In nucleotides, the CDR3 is TGTGCCAGCAGTTTTTTCCTAGCGGGAGTGGAGACCCAGTACTTC. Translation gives CASSFFLAGVETQYF.

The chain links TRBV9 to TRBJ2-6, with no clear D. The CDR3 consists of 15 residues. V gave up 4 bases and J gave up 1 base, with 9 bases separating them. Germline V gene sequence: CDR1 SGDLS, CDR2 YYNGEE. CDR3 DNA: TGTGCCAGCAGCCCCCGCTCGTCTGGGGCCAACGTCCTGACTTTC. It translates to CASSPRSSGANVLTF.

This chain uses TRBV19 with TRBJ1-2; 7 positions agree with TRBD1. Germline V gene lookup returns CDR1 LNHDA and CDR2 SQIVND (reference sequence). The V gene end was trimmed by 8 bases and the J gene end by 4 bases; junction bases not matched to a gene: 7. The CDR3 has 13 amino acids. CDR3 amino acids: CASQEQGLYGYTF. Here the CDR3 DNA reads TGTGCCAGTCAGGAACAGGGGCTCTATGGCTACACCTTC.

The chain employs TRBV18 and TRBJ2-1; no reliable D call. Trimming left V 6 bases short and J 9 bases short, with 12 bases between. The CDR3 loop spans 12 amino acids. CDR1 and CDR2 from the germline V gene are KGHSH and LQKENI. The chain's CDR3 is CASSPTATEQFF. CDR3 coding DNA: TGTGCCAGCTCCCCTACAGCTACTGAGCAGTTCTTC.

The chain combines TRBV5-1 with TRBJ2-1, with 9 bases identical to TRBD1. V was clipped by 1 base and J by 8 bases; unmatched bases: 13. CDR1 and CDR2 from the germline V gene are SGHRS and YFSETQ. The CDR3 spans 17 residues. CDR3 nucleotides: TGCGCCAGCAGCTTGTTGGCCGGGACAGGGTCTGTAGATGAGCAGTTCTTC. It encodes CASSLLAGTGSVDEQFF.

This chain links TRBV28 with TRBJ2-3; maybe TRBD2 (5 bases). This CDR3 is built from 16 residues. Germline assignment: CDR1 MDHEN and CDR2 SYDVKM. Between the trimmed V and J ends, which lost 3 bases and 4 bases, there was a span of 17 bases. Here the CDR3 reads CASSLRFGSVADTQYF. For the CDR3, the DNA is TGTGCCAGCAGTTTGCGATTTGGGAGTGTGGCAGATACGCAGTATTTT. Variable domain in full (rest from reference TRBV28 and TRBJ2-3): DVKVTQSSRYLVKRTGEKVFLECVQDMDHENMFWYRQDPGLGLRLIYFSYDVKMKEKGDIPEGYSVSREKKERFSLILESASTNQTSMYLCASSLRFGSVADTQYFGPGTRLTVL.

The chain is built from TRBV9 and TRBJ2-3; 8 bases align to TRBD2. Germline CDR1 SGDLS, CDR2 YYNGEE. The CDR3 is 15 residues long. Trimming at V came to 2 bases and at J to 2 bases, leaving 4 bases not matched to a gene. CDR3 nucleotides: TGTGCCAGCAGCGTTAGCGGGACTTACACAGATACGCAGTATTTT. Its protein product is CASSVSGTYTDTQYF.

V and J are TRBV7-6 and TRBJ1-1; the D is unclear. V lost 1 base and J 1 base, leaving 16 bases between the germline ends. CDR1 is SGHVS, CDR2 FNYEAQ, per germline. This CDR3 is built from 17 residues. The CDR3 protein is CASSLVGSSSANTEAFF. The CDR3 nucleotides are TGTGCCAGCAGCTTAGTTGGCAGTAGTTCTGCGAACACTGAAGCTTTCTTT.

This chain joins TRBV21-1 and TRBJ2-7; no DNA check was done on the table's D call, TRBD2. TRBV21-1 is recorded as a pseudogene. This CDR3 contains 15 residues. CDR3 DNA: TGTGCCAGCAGCAACAAGCTAGCGGGAGGAGAAGAGCAGTACTTC. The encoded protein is CASSNKLAGGEEQYF.

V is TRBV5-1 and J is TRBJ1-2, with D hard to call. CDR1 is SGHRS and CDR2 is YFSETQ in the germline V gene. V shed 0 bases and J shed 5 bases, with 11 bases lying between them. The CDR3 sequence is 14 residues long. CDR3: CASSLGVPGYGYTF. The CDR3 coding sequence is TGCGCCAGCAGCTTGGGGGTCCCGGGGTATGGCTACACCTTC.

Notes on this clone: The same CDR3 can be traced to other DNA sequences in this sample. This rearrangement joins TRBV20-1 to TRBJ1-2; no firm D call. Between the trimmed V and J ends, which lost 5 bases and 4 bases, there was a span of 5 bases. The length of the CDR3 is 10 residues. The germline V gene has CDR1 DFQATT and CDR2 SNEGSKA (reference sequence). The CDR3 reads CSAGTYGYTF. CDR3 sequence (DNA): TGCAGTGCTGGAACCTATGGCTACACCTTC.

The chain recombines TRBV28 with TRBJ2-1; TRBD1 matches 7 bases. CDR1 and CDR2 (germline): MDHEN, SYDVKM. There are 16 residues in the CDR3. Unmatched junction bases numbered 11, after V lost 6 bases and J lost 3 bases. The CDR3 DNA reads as TGTGCCAGCAGCATGAACAGGGGCCTCTACTACAATGAGCAGTTCTTC. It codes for CASSMNRGLYYNEQFF.

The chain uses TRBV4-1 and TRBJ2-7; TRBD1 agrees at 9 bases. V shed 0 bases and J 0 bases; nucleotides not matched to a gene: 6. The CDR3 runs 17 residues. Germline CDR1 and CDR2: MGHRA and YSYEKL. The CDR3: CASSQETGGPLSYEQYF. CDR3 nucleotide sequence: TGCGCCAGCAGCCAAGAAACAGGGGGCCCCCTCTCCTACGAGCAGTACTTC.

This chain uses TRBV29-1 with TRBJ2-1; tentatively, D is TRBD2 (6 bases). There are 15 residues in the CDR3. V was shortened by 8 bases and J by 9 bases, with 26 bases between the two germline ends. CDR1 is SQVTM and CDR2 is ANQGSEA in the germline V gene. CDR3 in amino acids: CSSRNRLVGDGEQFF. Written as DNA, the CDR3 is TGCAGCTCTCGTAATCGACTAGTTGGGGATGGTGAGCAGTTCTTC.

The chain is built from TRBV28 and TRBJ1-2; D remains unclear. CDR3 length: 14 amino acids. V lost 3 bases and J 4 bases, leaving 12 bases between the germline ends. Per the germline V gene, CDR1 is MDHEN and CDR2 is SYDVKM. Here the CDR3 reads CASSFGPFFYGYTF. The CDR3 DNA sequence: TGTGCCAGCAGTTTCGGCCCCTTTTTCTATGGCTACACCTTC.

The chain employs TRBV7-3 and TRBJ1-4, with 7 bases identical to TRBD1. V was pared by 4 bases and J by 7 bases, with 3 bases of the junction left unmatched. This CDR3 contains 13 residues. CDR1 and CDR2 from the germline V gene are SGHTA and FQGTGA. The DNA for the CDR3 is TGTGCCAGCAGCTCGGGACAGCCTGAAAAACTGTTTTTT. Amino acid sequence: CASSSGQPEKLFF.

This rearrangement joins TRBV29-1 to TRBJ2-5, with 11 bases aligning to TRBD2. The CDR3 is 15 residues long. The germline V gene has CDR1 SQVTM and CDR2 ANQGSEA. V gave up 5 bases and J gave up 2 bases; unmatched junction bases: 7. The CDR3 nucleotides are TGCAGCGTTTCGCGACTAGCGGGAACGCAAGAGACCCAGTACTTC. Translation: CSVSRLAGTQETQYF. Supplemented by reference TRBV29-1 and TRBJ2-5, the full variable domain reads SAVISQKPSRDICQRGTSLTIQCQVDSQVTMMFWYRQQPGQSLTLIATANQGSEATYESGFVIDKFPISRPNLTFSTLTVSNMSPEDSSIYLCSVSRLAGTQETQYFGPGTRLLVL.

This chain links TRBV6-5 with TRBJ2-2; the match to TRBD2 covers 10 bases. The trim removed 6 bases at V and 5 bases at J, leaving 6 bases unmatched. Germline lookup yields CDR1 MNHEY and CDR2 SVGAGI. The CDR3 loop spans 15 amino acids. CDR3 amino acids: CASSTTSGMTGELFF. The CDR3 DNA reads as TGTGCCAGCAGCACAACTAGCGGGATGACCGGGGAGCTGTTTTTT.

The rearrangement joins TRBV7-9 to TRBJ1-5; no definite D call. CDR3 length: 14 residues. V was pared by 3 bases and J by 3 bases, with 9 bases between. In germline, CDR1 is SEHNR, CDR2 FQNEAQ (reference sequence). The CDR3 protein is CASSFGQDNQPQHF. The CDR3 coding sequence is TGTGCCAGCAGCTTTGGGCAGGACAATCAGCCCCAGCATTTT.

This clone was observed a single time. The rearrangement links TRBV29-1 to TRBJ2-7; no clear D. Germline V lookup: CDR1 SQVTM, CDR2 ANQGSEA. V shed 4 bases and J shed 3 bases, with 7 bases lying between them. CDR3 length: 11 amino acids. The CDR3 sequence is CSVGPVYEQYF. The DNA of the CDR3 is TGCAGCGTTGGCCCCGTCTACGAGCAGTACTTC.